Listed here are 30 T cell receptor beta chains from one sample, sequenced in a study of T cells in Graves' hyperthyroidism and ophthalmopathy. What was amplified from RNA transcripts were TCR beta CDR3 regions. Initially, a first-round RT-PCR of the TCR CDR3 employed the HTBI primer set. TCRdb reprocessed the multiplex PCR reads via MiXCR and lists one record per CDR3 protein. The sample holds around 540,000 distinct CDR3 sequences; around 45% are singletons and the top ten take roughly 8.2%. The specimen sequenced was peripheral blood or thyroid tissue (not recorded which). These receptor sequences come from a woman aged 18-30 years with Graves' hyperthyroidism.

A note on this clonotype: This could be a read error, since a much larger clone is one nucleotide away. V usage is TRBV12-3 or TRBV12-4 and J usage is TRBJ2-7; D is ambiguous. The CDR3 totals 11 residues. The CDR3 region has the DNA TGTGTCAGCAGTCCATTCTACGAGCAGTACTTC. Amino acids: CVSSPFYEQYF.

This clonotype occurred once. This chain connects TRBV19 to TRBJ2-3; no clear D gene. V lost 7 bases and J lost 6, with 11 bases in between. Germline assignment: CDR1 LNHDA and CDR2 SQIVND (reference sequence). CDR3 size: 12 residues. CDR3 sequence reads: CASMGPRDTQYF. CDR3 DNA: TGTGCCAGTATGGGTCCGCGGGATACGCAGTATTTT.

The rearrangement links TRBV19 to TRBJ1-1; possible D gene TRBD1, 5 bases. The germline gives CDR1 LNHDA, CDR2 SQIVND (reference sequence). CDR3 length: 14 residues. V lost 9 bases and J lost 0, with 14 bases in between. The CDR3 DNA follows: TGTGCCAGCGGGCGGGGCCTCATGAACACTGAAGCTTTCTTT. Residues: CASGRGLMNTEAFF.

The table lists this clonotype with many counts. The V and J genes are TRBV12-3 or TRBV12-4 and TRBJ1-4; no clear D gene. Trimming pared 5 bases from V and 6 bases from J, leaving 10 bases between. This CDR3 comprises 13 residues. CDR3 in DNA: TGTGCCAGCAGTCGGATTGAGGATGAAAAACTGTTTTTT. Residues: CASSRIEDEKLFF.

This clonotype was picked up a small number of times. This chain uses TRBV20-1 with TRBJ1-2; D call uncertain. Trimming left V 7 bases short and J 3 bases short, with 9 bases between. The CDR3 spans 11 residues. The germline CDR1 and CDR2 sequences are DFQATT and SNEGSKA (reference sequence). This CDR3 is CSVREDYGYTF. CDR3 nucleotides: TGCAGTGTACGGGAAGACTATGGCTACACCTTC.

The rearrangement joins TRBV6-6 to TRBJ2-5, with D possibly being TRBD1 (5 bases). This CDR3 has 15 amino acids. CDR1 is MNHNY and CDR2 is SVGAGI in the germline V gene (reference sequence). V shed 0 bases and J shed 2 bases, with 10 bases lying between them. The DNA of the CDR3 is TGTGCCAGCAGTTACTCGGACAAACAACAAGAGACCCAGTACTTC. This sequence encodes CASSYSDKQQETQYF.

CDR3 coding DNA: TGTGCCAGCGCTGACAATTGGGCTGACTCTGAAGCTTTCTTT. This encodes CASADNWADSEAFF. The chain couples TRBV2 to TRBJ1-1; unclear D gene. This CDR3 is 14 amino acids long. The germline V and J ends were trimmed by 8 bases and 6 bases, with 19 bases remaining between them. Germline CDR1 and CDR2: SNHLY and FYNNEI.

V gene TRBV29-1 combines with J gene TRBJ1-4, with D perhaps TRBD1 (6 bases). The germline gives CDR1 SQVTM, CDR2 ANQGSEA. V was clipped by 6 bases and J by 10 bases, with 18 bases between them. This CDR3 is built from 13 residues. The CDR3 here is CSVAGGLRGKLFF. CDR3 DNA sequence: TGCAGCGTGGCGGGGGGGCTAAGGGGAAAACTGTTTTTT. Supplemented by reference TRBV29-1 and TRBJ1-4, the full variable domain reads SAVISQKPSRDICQRGTSLTIQCQVDSQVTMMFWYRQQPGQSLTLIATANQGSEATYESGFVIDKFPISRPNLTFSTLTVSNMSPEDSSIYLCSVAGGLRGKLFFGSGTQLSVL.

This clonotype showed up just a few times. The rearrangement uses TRBV19 and TRBJ2-2, with a possible D match to TRBD1 (5 bases). The V and J ends lost 4 bases and 8 bases respectively, with 14 bases between them. The CDR3 runs to 14 residues. CDR1 is LNHDA and CDR2 is SQIVND in the germline V gene (reference sequence). This CDR3 is CASSNLQGNGELFF. CDR3 sequence (DNA): TGTGCCAGTAGTAACCTCCAGGGAAATGGGGAGCTGTTTTTT.

This clonotype was seen a handful of times. The V call is TRBV29-1, the J call TRBJ1-2; 9 bases are shared with TRBD1. The germline CDR1 and CDR2 sequences are SQVTM and ANQGSEA. The CDR3 consists of 17 residues. V lost 7 bases to trimming and J lost 4 bases; unmatched junction nucleotides: 19. DNA for the CDR3: TGCAGCGGGGGGGGGGCGGGACAGGGTCGCCTTGGCTATGGCTACACCTTC. Protein: CSGGGAGQGRLGYGYTF. The full variable domain, in which reference TRBV29-1 and TRBJ1-2 provide the parts outside the CDR3, is SAVISQKPSRDICQRGTSLTIQCQVDSQVTMMFWYRQQPGQSLTLIATANQGSEATYESGFVIDKFPISRPNLTFSTLTVSNMSPEDSSIYLCSGGGAGQGRLGYGYTFGSGTRLTVV.

CDR3: CASTSARDGYYGYTF. For the CDR3, the DNA is TGTGCCAGCACCTCCGCGAGGGACGGGTACTATGGCTACACCTTC. V gene TRBV2 combines with J gene TRBJ1-2; tentatively, D is TRBD1 (5 bases). Trimming cost V 7 bases and J 3 bases, with 18 bases left between them. This CDR3 has 15 amino acids. Germline V gene sequence: CDR1 SNHLY, CDR2 FYNNEI.

This clonotype was detected ten times or more. DNA for the CDR3: TGTGCCAGCAGCTACGGGACGGTCTACGAGCAGTACTTC. Amino acid sequence: CASSYGTVYEQYF. The chain recombines TRBV14 with TRBJ2-7; the D call may be TRBD1 or TRBD2 (5 bases each). The germline V gene has CDR1 SGHDN and CDR2 FVKESK. V was pared by 5 bases and J by 3 bases, with 11 bases between. The CDR3 loop spans 13 amino acids.

The rearrangement uses TRBV7-9 and TRBJ1-1, with D possibly matching TRBD1 (5 bases). V lost 5 bases, J lost 7 bases, and 14 bases lay in between. In germline, CDR1 is SEHNR, CDR2 FQNEAQ (reference sequence). This CDR3 is built from 13 residues. The CDR3 spells CASSQAGTGEAFF. The DNA of the CDR3 is TGTGCCAGCAGCCAAGCCGGGACTGGTGAAGCTTTCTTT.

At least ten counts were recorded for this clonotype. The V and J genes are TRBV29-1 and TRBJ2-7; D tentatively reads TRBD1 or TRBD2 (5 bases each). The CDR3 is made up of 14 amino acids. CDR1 is SQVTM, CDR2 ANQGSEA, per germline. The V and J ends lost 6 bases and 2 bases respectively, with 17 bases between them. The CDR3: CSVGDGDPPYEQYF. CDR3 nucleotides: TGCAGCGTGGGAGACGGGGACCCCCCCTACGAGCAGTACTTC.

This clonotype came up many times. The rearrangement uses TRBV7-9 and TRBJ1-6, with 8 bases identical to TRBD1. The CDR3 has 15 residues. V gave up 7 bases and J gave up 4 bases; unmatched junction bases: 6. Per germline, CDR1 SEHNR and CDR2 FQNEAQ (reference sequence). DNA for the CDR3: TGTGCCAGCACCGACGGACAGGGATATAATTCACCCCTCCACTTT. It is translated as CASTDGQGYNSPLHF.

The chain joins TRBV9 to TRBJ2-7, with 9 bases identical to TRBD2. This CDR3 has 15 residues. J lost 0 bases, V lost 1 base, and 2 bases had no gene match. The germline CDR1 and CDR2 sequences are SGDLS and YYNGEE. The CDR3 DNA is TGTGCCAGCAGCGTAAGTAGCGGGAGCTCCTACGAGCAGTACTTC. Protein: CASSVSSGSSYEQYF.

This chain joins TRBV21-1 and TRBJ1-5; the table names TRBD1, a call not compared with the DNA. TRBV21-1 represents a pseudogene. The CDR3 totals 15 residues. CDR3 DNA sequence: TGTGCCAGCAGCAAGGGACAGGGTGGAGAGCAGCCCCAGCATTTT. Translation gives CASSKGQGGEQPQHF.

This chain uses TRBV20-1 with TRBJ1-1; D remains ambiguous. Germline CDR1 and CDR2: DFQATT and SNEGSKA (reference sequence). The CDR3 is 14 residues long. Trimming took off 0 bases at V and 0 bases at J, with 8 bases between the two ends. DNA for the CDR3: TGCAGTGCTAGAGAAGTCCAGGTGAACACTGAAGCTTTCTTT. It codes for CSAREVQVNTEAFF.

The chain recombines TRBV29-1 with TRBJ1-2, with no clear D. The CDR3 is 12 amino acids. Germline loops: CDR1 SQVTM, CDR2 ANQGSEA. Trimming cost V 8 bases and J 7 bases, with 17 bases left between them. CDR3 residues: CSLSLGRSGYTF. CDR3 sequence (DNA): TGCAGCTTAAGCTTGGGTCGGTCTGGCTACACCTTC.

The chain combines TRBV7-9 with TRBJ1-5; D is unclear. CDR1 and CDR2 (germline): SEHNR, FQNEAQ (reference sequence). Between the trimmed V and J ends, which lost 1 base and 10 bases, there was a span of 11 bases. The CDR3 loop spans 13 amino acids. CDR3 bases: TGTGCCAGCAGCTTAGAAACGGCACATCCCCAGCATTTT. Translation: CASSLETAHPQHF.

V usage is TRBV29-1 and J usage is TRBJ1-5; 7 bases map to TRBD1. Looked up from germline, CDR1 is SQVTM and CDR2 is ANQGSEA. After removal of 4 bases from V and 5 bases from J, the junction contained 5 bases not matched to a gene. This CDR3 contains 13 residues. CDR3 loop: CSVVAGGDQPQHF. The CDR3 coding sequence is TGCAGCGTTGTGGCAGGGGGGGATCAGCCCCAGCATTTT.

Concerning this clonotype itself: A much bigger clone sits one base away, suggesting this may be a read error. The chain recombines TRBV20-1 with TRBJ1-4; D is uncertain. Germline V gives CDR1 DFQATT, CDR2 SNEGSKA (reference sequence). The CDR3 loop spans 14 amino acids. Written as DNA, the CDR3 is TGCAGTGCTCCCAGGCCCTCAACTAGTGAAAAACTGTTTTTT. It specifies CSAPRPSTSEKLFF.

The chain joins TRBV7-9 to TRBJ2-7; 7 bases fit TRBD2. The CDR3 spans 14 residues. The ends lost 5 bases at V and 0 bases at J; junction bases unmatched: 4. CDR1 is SEHNR, CDR2 FQNEAQ, per germline (reference sequence). The CDR3 loop is CASSQAGISYEQYF. Written as DNA, the CDR3 is TGTGCCAGCAGCCAAGCGGGGATCTCCTACGAGCAGTACTTC.

This clonotype was seen repeatedly, ten times or more. J is TRBJ1-2 and V is TRBV5-6; D is possibly TRBD1 (5 bases). This CDR3 is built from 12 residues. V dropped 5 bases and J dropped 7 bases, with 12 bases sitting between them. The germline V gene has CDR1 SGHDT and CDR2 YYEEEE. In nucleotides, the CDR3 is TGTGCCAGCAGTATGTGGGGACTTGGCTACACCTTC. Encoded protein: CASSMWGLGYTF.

This chain links TRBV10-1 with TRBJ2-2; D is perhaps TRBD1 (5 bases). V lost 6 bases and J lost 4, with 9 bases in between. The CDR3 sequence is 13 residues long. The germline CDR1 and CDR2 sequences are WNHNN and SYGVQD (reference sequence). CDR3 amino acids: CASRKGLTGELFF. The DNA of the CDR3 is TGCGCCAGCAGAAAGGGGCTCACCGGGGAGCTGTTTTTT.

This clonotype has only a few counts. This sequence joins TRBV20-1 and TRBJ2-7; possibly TRBD2 for D (6 bases). Trimming pared 1 base from V and 0 bases from J, leaving 19 bases between. Germline CDR1 is DFQATT and CDR2 is SNEGSKA (reference sequence). The CDR3 runs to 17 residues. The CDR3: CSARGASVSPPSYEQYF. As DNA, the CDR3 is TGCAGTGCTAGAGGTGCTAGCGTCAGCCCACCCTCCTACGAGCAGTACTTC.

This clonotype was seen more than once but under ten times. The chain recombines TRBV7-9 with TRBJ2-7; a possible D gene is TRBD1 (6 bases). The germline V gene has CDR1 SEHNR and CDR2 FQNEAQ (reference sequence). Trimming removed 0 bases from V and 5 bases from J, with 17 bases in between. The CDR3 runs 16 residues. The CDR3, as DNA: TGTGCCAGCAGCTTAGCTTATGGGGGCCCCTATGACGAGCAGTACTTC. This encodes CASSLAYGGPYDEQYF.

V is TRBV7-3 and J is TRBJ2-7; D gene ambiguous. The germline V gene has CDR1 SGHTA and CDR2 FQGTGA. The length of the CDR3 is 14 residues. Trimming shortened V by 2 bases and J by 5 bases, and 13 bases separated the two germline ends. The CDR3 is CASSLDNSVDEQYF. The CDR3 DNA is TGTGCCAGCAGCTTAGACAACTCTGTGGACGAGCAGTACTTC.

In this sample, this clonotype turned up many times. The V call is TRBV10-2, the J call TRBJ2-7; TRBD2 matches 10 bases. With 6 bases clipped from V and 5 bases from J, the junction kept 10 bases outside the gene matches. Germline V gene data show CDR1 as WSHSY and CDR2 as SAAADI. There are 15 residues in the CDR3. The CDR3 sequence is CASRRTSSGSDEQYF. CDR3 bases: TGCGCCAGCAGGAGGACGTCTAGCGGGAGCGACGAGCAGTACTTC.

The chain uses TRBV2 and TRBJ1-2; 7 positions agree with TRBD1. The CDR3 has 13 residues. Germline V CDR1 and CDR2: SNHLY, FYNNEI. The CDR3 loop is CASWTGFNYGYTF. Written as DNA, the CDR3 is TGTGCTAGCTGGACAGGCTTTAACTATGGCTACACCTTC.